A single sample is the source of the 15 T cell receptor beta chains below, sequenced in a study of OX40 agonist ivuxolimab in advanced cancers. Measured with immunoSEQ multiplex PCR; TCRdb has only the in-frame clones, and not every one. The data contain about 69,000 clones, about 80% of them seen just once; the ten biggest clones take up about 2.2%. This sample comprised CD4+ or CD8+ T cells sorted from blood, obtained in a trial of the OX40 agonist ivuxolimab. The receptor source for this set is an adult with an advanced solid tumor such as melanoma, head and neck, liver or kidney cancer.

This clone was recorded once. Other DNA sequences in this specimen translate into the identical CDR3. CDR3: CASSLNRRGEKLFF. CDR3 DNA: TGTGCCAGCAGTTTAAATCGAAGGGGTGAAAAACTGTTTTTT. This chain joins TRBV28 and TRBJ1-4; a possible D gene is TRBD1 (5 bases). V was clipped by 2 bases and J by 7 bases, with 11 bases between them. This CDR3 contains 14 residues. The germline V gene encodes CDR1 MDHEN and CDR2 SYDVKM.

This chain links TRBV7-2 with TRBJ1-1; tentative D call: TRBD1 (5 bases). CDR1 is SGHTA, CDR2 FQGNSA, per germline. The CDR3 consists of 13 residues. Deletions cut 6 bases from V and 6 bases from J, with 14 bases between. Here the CDR3 reads CASSSKAGPEAFF. The CDR3 DNA is TGTGCCAGCAGTTCAAAGGCGGGGCCTGAAGCTTTCTTT.

J is TRBJ2-3 and V is TRBV6-5; the match to TRBD1 covers 11 bases. The CDR3 contains 15 residues. Germline-derived CDR1 and CDR2 are MNHEY and SVGAGI. V shed 7 bases, J shed 2 bases, and the junction held 5 bases outside the gene matches. In DNA, the CDR3 is TGTGCCAGCAAGGACAGGGGGCAAAACACAGATACGCAGTATTTT. Translation gives CASKDRGQNTDTQYF.

J is TRBJ2-7 and V is TRBV19; the match to TRBD2 covers 12 bases. Per germline, CDR1 LNHDA and CDR2 SQIVND (reference sequence). Trimming cost V 7 bases and J 6 bases; bases outside gene matches: 4. This CDR3 is built from 13 residues. The CDR3 sequence is CASKRTSGVEQYF. CDR3 DNA: TGTGCCAGTAAGAGGACTAGCGGGGTCGAGCAGTACTTC.

The chain employs TRBV19 and TRBJ1-2; D call uncertain. The CDR3 contains 15 residues. Trimming removed 4 bases at V and 7 bases at J, with 19 bases between. Germline V gene lookup returns CDR1 LNHDA and CDR2 SQIVND (reference sequence). The CDR3 DNA sequence: TGTGCCAGTAGTAACGCCCCCAGAGGGCCCCGTGGCTACACCTTC. This gives the protein CASSNAPRGPRGYTF.

The chain joins TRBV19 to TRBJ2-3; TRBD2 is a possible D gene (5 bases). The ends were cut back, 6 bases at V and 5 bases at J, with 12 bases in the middle. The CDR3 runs to 13 residues. Germline lookup yields CDR1 LNHDA and CDR2 SQIVND (reference sequence). CDR3 DNA: TGTGCCAGTAGACCCCTAGCAGTAGATACGCAGTATTTT. Translating it yields CASRPLAVDTQYF.

The V gene is TRBV7-2, the J gene TRBJ2-3; D is ambiguous. This CDR3 spans 13 amino acids. Trimming took off 3 bases at V and 6 bases at J, with 10 bases between the two ends. Germline V gives CDR1 SGHTA, CDR2 FQGNSA. DNA of the CDR3: TGTGCCAGCAGCTTTAGACCCGGGGATACGCAGTATTTT. This codes for CASSFRPGDTQYF.

This rearrangement joins TRBV7-6 to TRBJ1-5, with no clear D. The CDR3 covers 13 residues. Germline CDR1 SGHVS, CDR2 FNYEAQ. The V end was cut by 5 bases, the J end by 0 bases, with 5 bases between. CDR3 nucleotide sequence: TGTGCCAGCAGCACGTATAGCAATCAGCCCCAGCATTTT. It encodes CASSTYSNQPQHF.

This chain connects TRBV6-6 to TRBJ2-2, with D unclear. The CDR3 contains 15 residues. The ends were cut back, 6 bases at V and 0 bases at J, with 11 bases in the middle. The germline V gene has CDR1 MNHNY and CDR2 SVGAGI (reference sequence). As DNA, the CDR3 is TGTGCCAGCAGCCAGACACCCGCGAACACCGGGGAGCTGTTTTTT. This sequence encodes CASSQTPANTGELFF.

The chain links TRBV5-8 to TRBJ1-6; no firm D call. The CDR3 sequence is 13 residues long. In germline, CDR1 is SGHTS, CDR2 YDEGEE. V lost 0 bases to trimming and J lost 9 bases, with 7 bases between them. The CDR3 DNA follows: TGTGCCAGCAGCTTGGGGGTGCTTTCACCCCTCCACTTT. Translating gives CASSLGVLSPLHF.

This clone has more than one count but fewer than ten. The gene calls are TRBV10-3 and TRBJ1-5; D possibly corresponds to TRBD1 (5 bases). The germline gives CDR1 ENHRY, CDR2 SYGVKD. Between the trimmed V and J ends, which lost 0 bases and 7 bases, there was a span of 13 bases. The CDR3 is made up of 15 amino acids. The CDR3 region is CAISESPGYGQPQHF. DNA of the CDR3: TGTGCCATCAGTGAGTCCCCAGGGTATGGACAGCCCCAGCATTTT.

The chain uses TRBV19 and TRBJ2-7, with D hard to call. The length of the CDR3 is 12 residues. Germline V gives CDR1 LNHDA, CDR2 SQIVND (reference sequence). V was pared by 5 bases and J by 2 bases, with 7 bases between. The CDR3 spells CASSESTYEQYF. CDR3 DNA sequence: TGTGCCAGTAGTGAATCGACCTACGAGCAGTACTTC.

The chain has TRBV30 and TRBJ2-1; D not certain. CDR3 size: 14 residues. V shed 0 bases and J shed 5 bases, with 11 bases lying between them. Per the germline V gene, CDR1 is GTSNPN and CDR2 is SVGIG (reference sequence). The CDR3 DNA follows: TGTGCCTGGAGTGTACAAAGCGTCCACAATGAGCAGTTCTTC. Translated: CAWSVQSVHNEQFF.

This clone was observed a few times. The CDR3 DNA reads as TGCGCCAGCAGCCAAGGGACAGTAGACACTGAAGCTTTCTTT. It yields the protein CASSQGTVDTEAFF. The gene calls are TRBV4-1 and TRBJ1-1; possible D gene TRBD1, 6 bases. The CDR3 contains 14 residues. Germline V gives CDR1 MGHRA, CDR2 YSYEKL. Trimming took off 1 base at V and 3 bases at J, with 9 bases between the two ends.

The rearrangement uses TRBV15 and TRBJ2-3; 10 nucleotides align to TRBD1. The germline V gene encodes CDR1 LNHNV and CDR2 YYDKDF (reference sequence). The V segment lost 4 bases and the J segment 5 bases; nucleotides outside the gene matches: 9. The CDR3 covers 16 residues. CDR3 bases: TGTGCCACCAGCACCGGGACAGGGGTGAGGGGAGATACGCAGTATTTT. Translated, it gives CATSTGTGVRGDTQYF.